These T cell receptor beta chains were read from a single sample in a study of cytomegalovirus exposure and HLA in healthy donors. The data were produced by immunoSEQ multiplex PCR, yet TCRdb's version contains in-frame clones alone and is incomplete. Of some 200,000 clones in the sample, 75% to 90% were seen once. The sequenced material came from PBMCs. These receptor sequences come from a man aged 40-55 years in good health and CMV-seropositive. Each CDR3 is given with its conserved first and last residue. A D gene is named only where the DNA matches it firmly. The listing skips clone size in some rows; elsewhere it reads once, few, many or a size class.

j_call,clone_size,v_call,d_call,cdr3_aa,cdr3_nt
TRBJ1-5,.,TRBV2,.,CASRGWDNSNQPQHF,TGTGCCAGCAGGGGTTGGGACAATAGCAATCAGCCCCAGCATTTT
TRBJ2-1,.,TRBV7-2,.,CASSPRQREQFF,TGTGCCAGCAGCCCCAGACAAAGGGAGCAGTTCTTC
TRBJ1-2,.,TRBV7-9,TRBD1,CASSYWTGSPNYGYTF,TGTGCCAGCAGCTACTGGACAGGGAGCCCTAACTATGGCTACACCTTC
TRBJ1-2,.,TRBV5-4,TRBD1,CASSTGTGGAGYGYTF,TGTGCCAGCAGCACCGGGACAGGGGGCGCAGGGTATGGCTACACCTTC
TRBJ2-7,.,TRBV4-1,TRBD2,CASSTSGGADSYEQYF,TGCGCCAGCAGTACTAGCGGGGGGGCCGATTCCTACGAGCAGTACTTC
TRBJ1-5,once,TRBV7-3,.,CASSPRGGPNQPQHF,TGTGCCAGCAGCCCCCGGGGAGGGCCTAATCAGCCCCAGCATTTT
TRBJ2-5,.,TRBV15,.,CATSPKSLETQYF,TGTGCCACCAGCCCTAAGAGTTTAGAGACCCAGTACTTC
TRBJ2-5,.,TRBV11-2,.,CASSLESGVAETQYF,TGTGCCAGCAGCTTAGAGTCAGGGGTAGCAGAGACCCAGTACTTC
TRBJ1-6,.,TRBV13,.,CASSLSSGWGNSPLHF,TGTGCCAGCAGCTTATCTTCGGGATGGGGAAATTCACCCCTCCACTTT
TRBJ2-2,few,TRBV5-1,.,CASSQSTANTGELFF,TGCGCCAGCAGCCAAAGCACCGCGAACACCGGGGAGCTGTTTTTT
TRBJ2-2,.,TRBV11-3,.,CASSFTAGSGELFF,TGTGCCAGCAGCTTTACGGCGGGCTCCGGGGAGCTGTTTTTT
TRBJ2-6,.,TRBV9,TRBD1,CASSPGGTGANVLTF,TGTGCCAGCAGCCCAGGGGGCACTGGGGCCAACGTCCTGACTTTC
TRBJ2-3,.,TRBV30,TRBD2,CAWSDSGGNTDTQYF,TGTGCCTGGAGTGATAGCGGGGGGAACACAGATACGCAGTATTTT
TRBJ2-7,.,TRBV28,TRBD1,CASIDQPHWGDRGTYEQYF,TGTGCCAGCATTGATCAACCTCATTGGGGAGACAGGGGGACCTACGAGCAGTACTTC
TRBJ2-7,.,TRBV9,.,CASSVEAGGTYEQYF,TGTGCCAGCAGCGTAGAAGCAGGGGGGACCTACGAGCAGTACTTC
TRBJ2-2,.,TRBV27,TRBD1,CASSLLGTGAPNTGELFF,TGTGCCAGCAGTTTGCTGGGGACAGGGGCGCCGAACACCGGGGAGCTGTTTTTT
TRBJ2-7,.,TRBV4-1,.,CASSQMGGSYEQYF,TGCGCCAGCAGCCAGATGGGGGGTTCCTACGAGCAGTACTTC
TRBJ2-1,.,TRBV4-3,TRBD2,CASSSHNILAGGKFF,TGCGCCAGCAGCTCGCACAATATACTAGCGGGGGGGAAGTTCTTC
TRBJ1-5,.,TRBV6-5,.,CASRPAGARNQPQHF,TGTGCCAGCCGCCCCGCAGGGGCTCGCAATCAGCCCCAGCATTTT
TRBJ1-1,.,TRBV7-8,.,CASSLAGGRTEGTEAFF,TGTGCCAGCAGCTTAGCGGGGGGTCGGACGGAAGGTACTGAAGCTTTCTTT
TRBJ2-1,once,TRBV27,TRBD1,CASSLTTGSYNEQFF,TGTGCCAGCAGTTTAACGACAGGGTCCTACAATGAGCAGTTCTTC
TRBJ2-2,.,TRBV7-9,TRBD2,CACPPGTTNTGELFF,TGTGCCTGCCCTCCGGGGACTACGAACACCGGGGAGCTGTTTTTT
TRBJ2-3,.,TRBV19,TRBD1,CASGDRDDTDTQYF,TGTGCCAGCGGGGACAGGGACGACACAGATACGCAGTATTTT
TRBJ2-7,.,TRBV6-5,TRBD2,CASGTSGREQYF,TGTGCCAGCGGGACTAGCGGGAGGGAGCAGTACTTC
TRBJ2-3,once,TRBV11-2,.,CASSPPGGTQYF,TGTGCCAGCAGCCCCCCCGGGGGTACGCAGTATTTT
TRBJ2-3,.,TRBV7-3,.,CASSPSTDTQYF,TGTGCCAGCAGCCCTTCCACAGATACGCAGTATTTT
TRBJ2-7,.,TRBV6-1,.,CASSEEQATEQYF,TGTGCCAGCAGTGAAGAACAGGCCACCGAGCAGTACTTC
TRBJ1-2,.,TRBV6-1,TRBD1,CASSEAGRGYGYTF,TGTGCCAGCAGTGAAGCGGGCAGGGGGTATGGCTACACCTTC
TRBJ1-6,.,TRBV29-1,.,CSVRQVRNSPLHF,TGCAGCGTCCGACAGGTCCGAAATTCACCCCTCCACTTT
TRBJ1-1,.,TRBV7-6,TRBD1,CASSSGQGKRTEAFF,TGTGCCAGCAGCTCGGGACAGGGAAAAAGGACTGAAGCTTTCTTT
TRBJ2-5,few,TRBV4-1,TRBD1,CASSQDDRGVSETQYF,TGCGCCAGCAGCCAAGATGACAGGGGGGTTTCGGAGACCCAGTACTTC
TRBJ2-1,.,TRBV7-3,TRBD2,CASSLRRPSRGREGNEQFF,TGTGCCAGCAGCTTACGGCGACCCTCAAGGGGAAGGGAGGGGAATGAGCAGTTCTTC
TRBJ2-5,.,TRBV9,TRBD2,CASSVEGLAGGEETQYF,TGTGCCAGCAGCGTAGAAGGTCTAGCGGGGGGGGAAGAGACCCAGTACTTC
TRBJ2-1,.,TRBV6-6,TRBD1,CASSYEHRGGEQFF,TGTGCCAGCAGTTACGAACACAGGGGCGGTGAGCAGTTCTTC
TRBJ2-7,.,TRBV6-6,TRBD2,CASSSGGALEQYF,TGTGCCAGCAGTTCGGGGGGGGCCCTCGAGCAGTACTTC
TRBJ1-5,.,TRBV27,.,CASSLGAGAGQPQHF,TGTGCCAGCAGTTTGGGGGCGGGGGCAGGGCAGCCCCAGCATTTT
TRBJ2-7,.,TRBV10-1,.,CASCGLSYEQYF,TGCGCCAGCTGCGGGCTGAGCTACGAGCAGTACTTC
TRBJ1-6,.,TRBV6-1,.,CASSAGLGNSPLHF,TGTGCCAGCAGTGCGGGATTGGGGAATTCACCCCTCCACTTT
TRBJ2-3,once,TRBV9,.,CASSVQGNTQYF,TGTGCCAGCAGCGTTCAGGGGAACACGCAGTATTTT
TRBJ1-3,.,TRBV5-1,.,CASSLIGGGNTIYF,TGCGCCAGCAGCTTGATCGGTGGTGGAAACACCATATATTTT
TRBJ2-5,.,TRBV7-9,TRBD2,CASSLGGLAGPNQETQYF,TGTGCCAGCAGCTTGGGGGGGCTAGCGGGGCCTAACCAAGAGACCCAGTACTTC
TRBJ2-5,.,TRBV11-2,.,CASSLTPWGGETQYF,TGTGCCAGCAGCCTTACCCCTTGGGGCGGAGAGACCCAGTACTTC
TRBJ1-2,.,TRBV18,.,CASSPRGTENGYTF,TGTGCCAGCTCACCGCGCGGGACGGAAAATGGCTACACCTTC
TRBJ2-4,.,TRBV6-1,TRBD1,CASSLDRGRRDIQYF,TGTGCCAGCAGCCTTGACAGGGGGCGGAGGGACATTCAGTACTTC
TRBJ2-7,.,TRBV30,TRBD2,CAWSEAGGPEQYF,TGTGCCTGGAGTGAAGCGGGGGGACCCGAGCAGTACTTC
TRBJ2-7,.,TRBV4-2,TRBD1,CASSRWGQGSYEQYF,TGTGCCAGCAGCCGCTGGGGACAGGGGTCCTACGAGCAGTACTTC